The 2 T cell receptor beta chains given below trace back to one sample, sequenced in a study of neoadjuvant nivolumab and ipilimumab in lung cancer. TCRdb keeps only in-frame clones here, not all; method: immunoSEQ multiplex PCR. The sample holds about 7,000 clones; 75% to 90% are singletons and the top ten take 4.5% to 6%. The material was tumor tissue, obtained after neoadjuvant nivolumab, alone or with ipilimumab, at or shortly before surgery. These TCRs come from an adult with non-small cell lung cancer.

The chain is built from TRBV19 and TRBJ2-5; D possibly matches TRBD1 or TRBD2 (5 bases each). Trimming took off 3 bases at V and 7 bases at J, with 18 bases between the two ends. This CDR3 region has 15 residues. The germline CDR1 and CDR2 sequences are LNHDA and SQIVND (reference sequence). CDR3 sequence: CASSIDRDPRVTQYF. As DNA, the CDR3 is TGTGCCAGTAGTATTGACCGGGACCCGAGAGTGACCCAGTACTTC.

The rearrangement links TRBV10-3 to TRBJ2-7, with TRBD2 identical over 11 bases. The V segment lost 4 bases and the J segment 1 base; nucleotides outside the gene matches: 3. The germline V gene encodes CDR1 ENHRY and CDR2 SYGVKD. This CDR3 has 15 residues. The chain's CDR3 is CAISGSGGVSYEQYF. The CDR3 DNA reads as TGTGCCATCAGTGGTAGCGGGGGGGTTTCCTACGAGCAGTACTTC.